This is a list of T cell receptor beta chains from one sample in a study of blood T cell repertoires in COVID-19. Repertoires were generated with immunoSEQ multiplex PCR, while TCRdb's copy carries only in-frame clones and drops some. Found here are more than 200,000 clones, 75% to 85% of them singletons; the top ten hold around 4%. The sample comprised PBMCs or T cells enriched from blood (not recorded which). Receptor source: a man under 40 with acute COVID-19. Each CDR3 is given with its conserved first and last residue. Each record gives: V gene, J gene, clone size, D gene, CDR3 DNA, CDR3 protein. The D gene is left open where the match is weak. Expanded clones get a size class; other rows say once, few or many, or leave the size out.

V gene: TRBV28; J gene: TRBJ1-1; clone size: -; D gene: TRBD1; CDR3 DNA: TGTGCCAGCAGTATACCTGGGGACAGGTTGAACACTGAAGCTTTCTTT; CDR3 protein: CASSIPGDRLNTEAFF
V gene: TRBV11-1; J gene: TRBJ2-7; clone size: few; D gene: TRBD2; CDR3 DNA: TGTGCCAGCAGCAGGACTAGCGGGGTATACGAGCAGTACTTC; CDR3 protein: CASSRTSGVYEQYF
V gene: TRBV5-6; J gene: TRBJ2-1; clone size: -; D gene: -; CDR3 DNA: TGTGCCAGCAGTGTGCCTACCAACTCCTACAATGAGCAGTTCTTC; CDR3 protein: CASSVPTNSYNEQFF
V gene: TRBV2; J gene: TRBJ2-5; clone size: -; D gene: -; CDR3 DNA: TGTGCCAGCATTTGGGCAGGGGATCAAGAGACCCAGTACTTC; CDR3 protein: CASIWAGDQETQYF
V gene: TRBV10-1; J gene: TRBJ2-1; clone size: -; D gene: TRBD2; CDR3 DNA: TGCGCCAGCAGTGACCCCAGCGGGGGGTGGAATGAGCAGTTCTTC; CDR3 protein: CASSDPSGGWNEQFF
V gene: TRBV5-6; J gene: TRBJ1-2; clone size: -; D gene: -; CDR3 DNA: TGTGCCAGCTACCGGGGGTTGAACTATGGCTACACCTTC; CDR3 protein: CASYRGLNYGYTF
V gene: TRBV28; J gene: TRBJ2-3; clone size: -; D gene: -; CDR3 DNA: TGTGCCAGCAGTTTATTAGGGGGTAGCACAGATACGCAGTATTTT; CDR3 protein: CASSLLGGSTDTQYF
V gene: TRBV10-2; J gene: TRBJ1-1; clone size: -; D gene: -; CDR3 DNA: TGCGCCAGCAGAGGGGGAAACACTGAAGCTTTCTTT; CDR3 protein: CASRGGNTEAFF
V gene: TRBV9; J gene: TRBJ2-3; clone size: -; D gene: TRBD1; CDR3 DNA: TGTGCCAGCAGCTTACGACAGGGGTTTTCAGATACGCAGTATTTT; CDR3 protein: CASSLRQGFSDTQYF
V gene: TRBV2; J gene: TRBJ1-6; clone size: -; D gene: -; CDR3 DNA: TGTGCCAGCAGTGAAGGGTATGATCGGGGACACCTTGGGTCACCCCTCCACTTT; CDR3 protein: CASSEGYDRGHLGSPLHF